The 20 T cell receptor beta chains below were found in one sample sequenced in a study of identical twins. TCRdb reanalysed the 5' RACE reads using MiXCR and keeps one entry per CDR3 protein. The sample gives hundreds of thousands of distinct CDR3 sequences, over 8.5% of which show up once; around 0.98% is in the top ten. This sample was shared with a second study, whose subject was yellow fever vaccine responses in identical twins.

Sequenced sample: PBMCs. Receptors originate from a woman younger than 30 in good health.

In this sample, this clonotype turned up a few times. The chain combines TRBV10-2 with TRBJ2-3; 13 bases agree with TRBD2. The CDR3 runs 18 residues. Germline V gene data show CDR1 as WSHSY and CDR2 as SAAADI. The J segment lost 4 bases and the V segment lost 1 base, leaving 8 bases of the junction unmatched. The CDR3 DNA reads as TGCGCCAGCAGTGAGTTGGGACTACTAGCGGGAGGGCCAGATACGCAGTATTTT. Its protein is CASSELGLLAGGPDTQYF.

The count of this clonotype is one. J is TRBJ2-7 and V is TRBV11-2; 8 nucleotides align to TRBD1. The junction had 9 bases not matched to a gene; V was cut back by 5 bases and J by 0 bases. The germline gives CDR1 SGHAT, CDR2 FQNNGV. CDR3 size: 16 residues. Written as DNA, the CDR3 is TGTGCCAGCAGCACAATGACAGGGGCGAGCTCCTACGAGCAGTACTTC. It codes for CASSTMTGASSYEQYF.

This clonotype was counted ten times or more. The V gene is TRBV24-1, the J gene TRBJ2-1; 13 bases align to TRBD2. CDR1 and CDR2 from the germline V gene are KGHDR and SFDVKD. Trimming cost V 6 bases and J 4 bases; bases outside gene matches: 8. The CDR3 extends over 17 amino acids. The CDR3 DNA sequence: TGTGCCACCAGTCAACCGTCACTAGCGGGAGGGTACAATGAGCAGTTCTTC. Translated, it gives CATSQPSLAGGYNEQFF.

This clonotype appeared a few times. The junction and the germline gene differ at one end; a read error may be behind it. The chain has TRBV5-1 and TRBJ2-5; the match to TRBD2 covers 14 bases. Per the germline V gene, CDR1 is SGHRS and CDR2 is YFSETQ. CDR3 length: 15 amino acids. The CDR3 region is CASSPGLAGVESQYF. CDR3 nucleotide sequence: TGCGCCAGCAGCCCGGGACTAGCGGGAGTAGAGAGCCAGTACTTC. Drawing the rest from reference TRBV5-1 and TRBJ2-5, the complete variable domain is KAGVTQTPRYLIKTRGQQVTLSCSPISGHRSVSWYQQTPGQGLQFLFEYFSETQRNKGNFPGRFSGRQFSNSRSEMNVSTLELGDSALYLCASSPGLAGVESQYFGPGTRLLVL.

The V call is TRBV25-1, the J call TRBJ2-7; 10 nucleotides match TRBD1. The junction had 4 bases not matched to a gene; V was cut back by 8 bases and J by 6 bases. The germline V gene has CDR1 MGHDK and CDR2 SYGVNS. This CDR3 has 12 residues. The DNA for the CDR3 is TGTGCCAGCGGGACAGGGGTCGGCGAGCAGTACTTC. It translates to CASGTGVGEQYF.

This clonotype was counted a few times. V usage is TRBV29-1 and J usage is TRBJ2-3; no clear D gene. The CDR3 runs to 12 residues. Germline CDR1 SQVTM, CDR2 ANQGSEA. V was trimmed by 6 bases and J by 1 base, leaving 8 bases between them. This CDR3 is CSVQLGTDTQYF. The CDR3 region has the DNA TGCAGCGTCCAACTCGGCACAGATACGCAGTATTTT.

This clonotype was counted many times. V is TRBV24-1 and J is TRBJ2-7; D unresolved. The germline V and J ends were trimmed by 10 bases and 2 bases, with 8 bases remaining between them. Germline-derived CDR1 and CDR2 are KGHDR and SFDVKD. The CDR3 is made up of 11 amino acids. The CDR3 coding sequence is TGTGCCACTTCCCGCACCTACGAGCAGTACTTC. It yields the protein CATSRTYEQYF.

The DNA of the CDR3 is TGTGCCAGCAGCTTAGCGCTCGTAAGAGGGCACAAAGATTACGAGCAGTACTTC. Translating gives CASSLALVRGHKDYEQYF. The genes are TRBV11-1 and TRBJ2-7; tentatively, D is TRBD2 (5 bases). This CDR3 spans 18 amino acids. Germline CDR1 is SGHAT and CDR2 is FQDESV (reference sequence). The V end lost 0 bases, the J end lost 4 bases, and 22 bases lay between the germline ends.

There are a few counts of this clonotype. This chain connects TRBV12-3 or TRBV12-4 to TRBJ2-1; D may match TRBD1 or TRBD2 (6 bases each). This CDR3 spans 15 amino acids. Trimming removed 6 bases at V and 9 bases at J, with 21 bases between. CDR3 DNA: TGTGCCAGCAGGCCCGGGGGCGGCCCCCGTGGTGAGCAGTTCTTC. Translation gives CASRPGGGPRGEQFF.

This clonotype was detected a few times. This sequence joins TRBV7-6 and TRBJ2-4, with TRBD1 matching 7 bases. The V gene's germline CDR1 is SGHVS and CDR2 FNYEAQ. This CDR3 is 20 amino acids long. The junction had 15 bases not matched to a gene; V was cut back by 1 base and J by 0 bases. In DNA form, the CDR3 reads TGTGCCAGCAGCTTAGAGGCCTCGACAGGGCTGGGGATAGCCAAAAACATTCAGTACTTC. This codes for CASSLEASTGLGIAKNIQYF.

This clonotype was found a few times. The chain employs TRBV5-5 and TRBJ2-1, with D hard to call. CDR3 length: 15 amino acids. Germline-derived CDR1 and CDR2 are SGHKS and YYEKEE (reference sequence). Trimming stripped 4 bases from V and 0 bases from J, with 11 bases between. CDR3 residues: CASSEWTGSYNEQFF. The CDR3 nucleotides read TGTGCCAGCAGCGAATGGACGGGCTCCTACAATGAGCAGTTCTTC.

The sample holds many counts of this clonotype. The chain uses TRBV12-3 or TRBV12-4 and TRBJ1-5; D is unresolved. V was pared by 5 bases and J by 1 base, with 18 bases between. The CDR3 covers 17 residues. CDR3 nucleotides: TGTGCCAGCAGTCCCCGTGTATCGGGGATGAGCAATCAGCCCCAGCATTTT. Residues: CASSPRVSGMSNQPQHF.

This clonotype was seen at least ten times. The chain has TRBV15 and TRBJ1-4, with 7 bases that match TRBD1. V shed 3 bases, J shed 7 bases, and the junction held 5 bases outside the gene matches. Germline CDR1 is LNHNV and CDR2 is YYDKDF (reference sequence). The CDR3 has 14 amino acids. CDR3 nucleotides: TGTGCCACCAGCAGTGGACAGGAAGGTGAAAAACTGTTTTTT. Its protein product is CATSSGQEGEKLFF.

This clonotype appeared many times. V is TRBV20-1 and J is TRBJ1-1, with 8 bases that match TRBD1. V lost 6 bases, J lost 0 bases, and 12 bases stayed unmatched. Germline values: CDR1 DFQATT, CDR2 SNEGSKA (reference sequence). This CDR3 region has 16 residues. This chain's CDR3 is CSAHHRGVGVNTEAFF. The CDR3 DNA reads as TGCAGTGCCCACCACAGGGGGGTAGGGGTGAACACTGAAGCTTTCTTT.

This clonotype was seen more than once but under ten times. The gene calls are TRBV7-9 and TRBJ1-4; D remains unclear. Between the trimmed V and J ends, which lost 8 bases and 4 bases, there was a span of 14 bases. CDR3 length: 14 residues. The germline CDR1 and CDR2 sequences are SEHNR and FQNEAQ (reference sequence). CDR3 residues: CASGGRLINEKLFF. The CDR3 DNA follows: TGTGCCAGCGGCGGTCGACTGATTAATGAAAAACTGTTTTTT.

This clonotype was observed a few times. This sequence joins TRBV6-2 or TRBV6-3 and TRBJ2-7; possibly TRBD1 for D (5 bases). Trimming removed 2 bases at V and 7 bases at J, with 15 bases between. CDR3 size: 14 residues. CDR1 is MNHEY and CDR2 is SVGEGT in the germline V gene. The CDR3 DNA reads as TGTGCCAGCAGTTACCGCAGGGTTCCTAGGGAGCAGTACTTC. Its translation: CASSYRRVPREQYF.

This clonotype occurred many times. The chain is built from TRBV6-2 or TRBV6-3 and TRBJ2-1, with D perhaps matching TRBD2 (6 bases). Trimming took 6 bases from V and 8 from J, leaving 14 bases between them. The germline CDR1 and CDR2 sequences are MNHEY and SVGEGT. The CDR3 totals 13 residues. The CDR3 here is CASRRLGPDEQFF. CDR3 nucleotide sequence: TGTGCCAGCAGACGACTAGGTCCTGATGAGCAGTTCTTC.

This clonotype appeared a few times. This chain joins TRBV28 and TRBJ2-7; D unclear. V shed 6 bases and J shed 2 bases, with 14 bases lying between them. The CDR3 is 14 amino acids. Germline CDR1 is MDHEN and CDR2 is SYDVKM. The CDR3 sequence is CASRTSEFPYEQYF. DNA for the CDR3: TGTGCCAGCAGGACGTCTGAATTCCCCTACGAGCAGTACTTC.

There are many counts of this clonotype. V is TRBV7-2 and J is TRBJ2-2; no clear D gene. Germline-derived CDR1 and CDR2 are SGHTA and FQGNSA. This CDR3 has 14 amino acids. Trimming pared 5 bases from V and 1 base from J, leaving 8 bases between. CDR3 nucleotide sequence: TGTGCCAGCAGCCAGAGCCAGAACACCGGGGAGCTGTTTTTT. Translated, it gives CASSQSQNTGELFF.

The rearrangement uses TRBV6-2 or TRBV6-3 and TRBJ2-7; TRBD2 agrees at 11 bases. The J segment lost 6 bases and the V segment lost 2 bases, leaving 3 bases of the junction unmatched. CDR1 and CDR2 (germline): MNHEY, SVGEGT. The CDR3 has 14 residues. CDR3 nucleotides: TGTGCCAGCAGTTACGCCGGGACTAGCGGCGAGCAGTACTTC. Encoded protein: CASSYAGTSGEQYF.